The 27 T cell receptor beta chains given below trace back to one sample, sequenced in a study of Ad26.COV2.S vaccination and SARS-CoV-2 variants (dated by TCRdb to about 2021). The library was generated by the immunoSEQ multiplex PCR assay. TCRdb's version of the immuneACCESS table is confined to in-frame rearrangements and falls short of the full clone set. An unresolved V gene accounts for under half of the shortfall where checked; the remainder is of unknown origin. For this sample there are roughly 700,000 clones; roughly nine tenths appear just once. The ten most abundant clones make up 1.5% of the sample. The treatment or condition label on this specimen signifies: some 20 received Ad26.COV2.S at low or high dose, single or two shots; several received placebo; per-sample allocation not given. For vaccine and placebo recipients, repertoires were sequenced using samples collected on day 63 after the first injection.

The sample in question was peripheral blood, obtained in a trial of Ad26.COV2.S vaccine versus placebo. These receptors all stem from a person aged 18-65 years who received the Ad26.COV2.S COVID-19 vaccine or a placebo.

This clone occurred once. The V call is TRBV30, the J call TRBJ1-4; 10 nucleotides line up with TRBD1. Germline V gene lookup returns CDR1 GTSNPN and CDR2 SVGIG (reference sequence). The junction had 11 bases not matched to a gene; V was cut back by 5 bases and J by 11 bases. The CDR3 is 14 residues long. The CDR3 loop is CAWSRDRGVDKLFF. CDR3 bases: TGTGCCTGGTCCCGGGACAGGGGTGTGGATAAACTGTTTTTT.

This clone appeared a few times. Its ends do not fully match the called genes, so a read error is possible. The CDR3 region has the DNA TGTGCCATAGGATCCTCCTCTAATTCACCCCTCCACTTT. Its protein is CAIGSSSNSPLHF. J is TRBJ1-6 and V is TRBV12-3 or TRBV12-4; D call uncertain. The CDR3 runs to 13 residues.

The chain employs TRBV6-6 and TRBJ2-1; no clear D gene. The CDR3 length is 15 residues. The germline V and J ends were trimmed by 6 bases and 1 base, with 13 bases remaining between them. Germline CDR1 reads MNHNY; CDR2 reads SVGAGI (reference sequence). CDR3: CASRALGASYNEQFF. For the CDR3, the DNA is TGTGCCAGCAGGGCCCTAGGTGCGTCCTACAATGAGCAGTTCTTC.

CDR3 nucleotides: TGTGCCAGCAGCTTAGGGGACAGGGGAGGTAACTATGGCTACACCTTC. Translation: CASSLGDRGGNYGYTF. The V call is TRBV7-2, the J call TRBJ1-2, with TRBD1 matching 10 bases. This CDR3 comprises 16 residues. Germline CDR1 SGHTA, CDR2 FQGNSA. The ends lost 1 base at V and 1 base at J; junction bases unmatched: 3.

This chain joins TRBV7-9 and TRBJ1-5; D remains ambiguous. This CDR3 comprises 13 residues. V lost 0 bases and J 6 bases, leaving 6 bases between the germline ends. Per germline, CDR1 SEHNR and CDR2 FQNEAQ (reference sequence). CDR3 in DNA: TGTGCCAGCAGCTTAGCGATGGGTCAGCCCCAGCATTTT. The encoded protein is CASSLAMGQPQHF.

The CDR3 region is CAISRGLTGPKNYGYTF. CDR3 sequence (DNA): TGTGCCATTAGTAGGGGCCTGACAGGGCCTAAGAACTATGGCTACACCTTC. V and J are TRBV10-3 and TRBJ1-2; 7 nucleotides align to TRBD1. This CDR3 is built from 17 residues. Germline-derived CDR1 and CDR2 are ENHRY and SYGVKD. V gave up 9 bases and J gave up 2 bases; unmatched junction bases: 18.

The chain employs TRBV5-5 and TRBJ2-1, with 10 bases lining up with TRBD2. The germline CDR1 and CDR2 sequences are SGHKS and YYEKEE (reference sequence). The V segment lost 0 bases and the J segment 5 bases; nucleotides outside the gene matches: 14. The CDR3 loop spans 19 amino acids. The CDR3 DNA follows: TGTGCCAGCAGCTTGGACTGGCTAGCGGGAGTACCCAACAACAATGAGCAGTTCTTC. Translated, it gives CASSLDWLAGVPNNNEQFF.

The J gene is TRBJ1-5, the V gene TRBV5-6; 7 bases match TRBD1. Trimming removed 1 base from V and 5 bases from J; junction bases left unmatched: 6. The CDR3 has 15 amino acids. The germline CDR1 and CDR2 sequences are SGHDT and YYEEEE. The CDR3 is CASSLRDRFDQPQHF. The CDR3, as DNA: TGTGCCAGCAGCTTGAGGGACAGATTCGATCAGCCCCAGCATTTT.

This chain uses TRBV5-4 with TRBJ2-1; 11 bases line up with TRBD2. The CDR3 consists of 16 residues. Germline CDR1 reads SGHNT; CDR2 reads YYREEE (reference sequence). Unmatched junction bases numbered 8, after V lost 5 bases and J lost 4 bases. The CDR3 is CASSLAGTSGYNEQFF. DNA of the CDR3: TGTGCCAGCAGTCTCGCGGGGACTAGCGGTTACAATGAGCAGTTCTTC.

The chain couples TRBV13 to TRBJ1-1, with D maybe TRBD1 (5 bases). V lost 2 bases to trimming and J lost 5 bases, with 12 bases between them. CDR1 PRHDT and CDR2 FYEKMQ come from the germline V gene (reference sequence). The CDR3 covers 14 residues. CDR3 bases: TGTGCCAGCAGCTTACGCCCCAAGGGGACTGAAGCTTTCTTT. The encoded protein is CASSLRPKGTEAFF.

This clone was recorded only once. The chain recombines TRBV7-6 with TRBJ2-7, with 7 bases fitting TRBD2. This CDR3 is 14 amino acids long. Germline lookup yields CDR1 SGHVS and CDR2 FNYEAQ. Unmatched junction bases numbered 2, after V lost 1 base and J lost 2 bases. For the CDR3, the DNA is TGTGCCAGCAGCTTAGTGGGGGGGACCTACGAGCAGTACTTC. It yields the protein CASSLVGGTYEQYF.

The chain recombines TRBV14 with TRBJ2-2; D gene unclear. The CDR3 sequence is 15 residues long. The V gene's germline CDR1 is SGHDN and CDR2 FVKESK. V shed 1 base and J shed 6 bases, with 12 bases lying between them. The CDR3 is CASSQAVRIAGELFF. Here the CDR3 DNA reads TGTGCCAGCAGCCAAGCAGTGCGGATAGCCGGGGAGCTGTTTTTT.

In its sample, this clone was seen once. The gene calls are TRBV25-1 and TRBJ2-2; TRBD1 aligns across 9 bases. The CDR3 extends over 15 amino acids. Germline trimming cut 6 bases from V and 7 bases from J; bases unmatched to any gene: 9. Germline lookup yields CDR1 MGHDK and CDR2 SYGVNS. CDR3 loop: CASRGQGNPFGELFF. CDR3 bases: TGTGCCAGCAGGGGACAGGGCAATCCTTTCGGGGAGCTGTTTTTT.

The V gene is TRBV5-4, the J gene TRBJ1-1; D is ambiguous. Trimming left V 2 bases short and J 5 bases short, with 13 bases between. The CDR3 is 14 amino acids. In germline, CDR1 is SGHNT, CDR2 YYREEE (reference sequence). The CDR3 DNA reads TGTGCCAGCAGCTTCGTCGGGGTTTCAACTGAAGCTTTCTTT. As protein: CASSFVGVSTEAFF.

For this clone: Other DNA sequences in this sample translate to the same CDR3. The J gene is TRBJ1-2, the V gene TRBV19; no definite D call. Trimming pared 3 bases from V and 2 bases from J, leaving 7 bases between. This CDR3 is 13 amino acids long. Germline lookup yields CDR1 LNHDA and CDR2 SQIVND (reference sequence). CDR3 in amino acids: CASSIGRNYGYTF. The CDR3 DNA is TGTGCCAGTAGTATTGGGCGGAACTATGGCTACACCTTC.

Here the CDR3 DNA reads TGCGCCAGCAGCTTGGGGGGGACTAGCGGTGCCTACGAGCAGTACTTC. It translates to CASSLGGTSGAYEQYF. The rearrangement uses TRBV5-1 and TRBJ2-7, with TRBD2 matching 11 bases. Germline-derived CDR1 and CDR2 are SGHRS and YFSETQ. V lost 0 bases, J lost 2 bases, and 4 bases stayed unmatched. The CDR3 is 16 amino acids.

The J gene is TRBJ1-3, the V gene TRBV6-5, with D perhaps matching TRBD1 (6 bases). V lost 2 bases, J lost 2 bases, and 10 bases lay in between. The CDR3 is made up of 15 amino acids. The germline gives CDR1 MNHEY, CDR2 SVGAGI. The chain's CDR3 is CASSYVGTTGNTIYF. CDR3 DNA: TGTGCCAGCAGTTACGTCGGGACAACTGGAAACACCATATATTTT.

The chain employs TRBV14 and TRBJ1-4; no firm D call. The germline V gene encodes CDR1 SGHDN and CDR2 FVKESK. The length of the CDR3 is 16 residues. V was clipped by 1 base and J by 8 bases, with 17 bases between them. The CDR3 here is CASSQAVGRIGEKLFF. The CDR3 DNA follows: TGTGCCAGCAGCCAAGCTGTGGGCAGGATCGGGGAAAAACTGTTTTTT. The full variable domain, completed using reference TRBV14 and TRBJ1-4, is EAGVTQFPSHSVIEKGQTVTLRCDPISGHDNLYWYRRVMGKEIKFLLHFVKESKQDESGMPNNRFLAERTGGTYSTLKVQPAELEDSGVYFCASSQAVGRIGEKLFFGSGTQLSVL.

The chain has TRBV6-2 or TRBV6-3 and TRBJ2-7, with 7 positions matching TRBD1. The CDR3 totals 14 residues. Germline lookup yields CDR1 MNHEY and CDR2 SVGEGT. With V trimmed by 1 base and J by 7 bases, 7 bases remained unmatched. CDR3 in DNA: TGTGCCAGCAGTTACTACCCGACAGGGCAGGAGCAGTACTTC. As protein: CASSYYPTGQEQYF.

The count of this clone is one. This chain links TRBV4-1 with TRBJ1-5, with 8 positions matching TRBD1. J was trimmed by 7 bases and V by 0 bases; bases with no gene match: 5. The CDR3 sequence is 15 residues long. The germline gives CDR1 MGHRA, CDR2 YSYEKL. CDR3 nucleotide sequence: TGCGCCAGCAGCCAAGAGACAGGGGTCCGGCAGCCCCAGCATTTT. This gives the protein CASSQETGVRQPQHF.

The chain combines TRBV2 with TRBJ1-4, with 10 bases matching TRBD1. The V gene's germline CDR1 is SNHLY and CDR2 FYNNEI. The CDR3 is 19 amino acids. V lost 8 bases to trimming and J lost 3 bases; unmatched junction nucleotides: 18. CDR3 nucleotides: TGTGCCAGCCCTGGGGTGGCCGGGACAGGGGACCGCCCTAATGAAAAACTGTTTTTT. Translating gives CASPGVAGTGDRPNEKLFF.

CDR3: CASNPGQAGELFF. CDR3 DNA sequence: TGTGCCAGTAACCCTGGACAGGCCGGGGAGCTGTTTTTT. The rearrangement links TRBV19 to TRBJ2-2; 7 nucleotides line up with TRBD1. With 7 bases clipped from V and 6 bases from J, the junction kept 5 bases outside the gene matches. This CDR3 has 13 residues. Germline-derived CDR1 and CDR2 are LNHDA and SQIVND (reference sequence).

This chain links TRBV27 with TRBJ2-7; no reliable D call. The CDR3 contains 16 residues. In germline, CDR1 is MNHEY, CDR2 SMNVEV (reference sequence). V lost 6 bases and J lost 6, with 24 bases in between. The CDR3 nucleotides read TGTGCCAGCAGAAAATTATCGGTAGATAAGGTCCCCGAGCAGTACTTC. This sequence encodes CASRKLSVDKVPEQYF.

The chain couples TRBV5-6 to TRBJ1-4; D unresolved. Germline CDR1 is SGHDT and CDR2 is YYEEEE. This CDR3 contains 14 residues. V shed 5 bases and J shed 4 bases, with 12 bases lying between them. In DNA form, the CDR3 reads TGTGCCAGCAGACTTTTCACAGTTAATGAAAAACTGTTTTTT. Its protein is CASRLFTVNEKLFF.

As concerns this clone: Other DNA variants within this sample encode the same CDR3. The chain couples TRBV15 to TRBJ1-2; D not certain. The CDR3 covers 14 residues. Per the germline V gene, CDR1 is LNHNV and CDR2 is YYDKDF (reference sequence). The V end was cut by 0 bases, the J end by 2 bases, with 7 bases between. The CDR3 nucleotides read TGTGCCACCAGCAGAGATCTTGGAAACTATGGCTACACCTTC. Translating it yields CATSRDLGNYGYTF.

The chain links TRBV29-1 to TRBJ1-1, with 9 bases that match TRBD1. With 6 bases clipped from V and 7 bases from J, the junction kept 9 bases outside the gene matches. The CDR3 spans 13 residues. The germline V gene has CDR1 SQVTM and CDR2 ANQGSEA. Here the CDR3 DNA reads TGCAGCGTCGCCGGGACAGGGTTTTATGAAGCTTTCTTT. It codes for CSVAGTGFYEAFF.

As DNA, the CDR3 is TGTGCCTGGAGTCGGGGGACGGCGGAGCTTGGCTACACCTTC. It encodes CAWSRGTAELGYTF. The V and J genes are TRBV30 and TRBJ1-2, with D possibly being TRBD1 (5 bases). The germline V and J ends were trimmed by 2 bases and 7 bases, with 17 bases remaining between them. Germline values: CDR1 GTSNPN, CDR2 SVGIG (reference sequence). The CDR3 extends over 14 amino acids.